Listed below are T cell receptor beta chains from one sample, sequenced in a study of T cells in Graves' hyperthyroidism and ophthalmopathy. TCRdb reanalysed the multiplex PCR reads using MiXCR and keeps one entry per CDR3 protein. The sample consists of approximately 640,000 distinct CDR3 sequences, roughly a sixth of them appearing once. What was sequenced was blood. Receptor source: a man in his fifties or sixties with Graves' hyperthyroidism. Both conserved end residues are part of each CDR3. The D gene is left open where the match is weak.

CDR3aa: CASRDYGYTF
j_gene: TRBJ1-2
d_gene: NA
v_gene: TRBV28

CDR3aa: CSVEFGQPYEQYF
j_gene: TRBJ2-7
d_gene: NA
v_gene: TRBV29-1

CDR3aa: CSVADGAKNIQYF
j_gene: TRBJ2-4
d_gene: NA
v_gene: TRBV29-1

CDR3aa: CASSLRADTQYF
j_gene: TRBJ2-3
d_gene: NA
v_gene: TRBV28

CDR3aa: CASSRDSSQTNEQFF
j_gene: TRBJ2-1
d_gene: NA
v_gene: TRBV7-2

CDR3aa: CASSLYLADTQYF
j_gene: TRBJ2-3
d_gene: NA
v_gene: TRBV11-2

CDR3aa: CASSLHAADIYNEQFF
j_gene: TRBJ2-1
d_gene: NA
v_gene: TRBV12-3/TRBV12-4

CDR3aa: CASSGQGPNEKLFF
j_gene: TRBJ1-4
d_gene: TRBD1
v_gene: TRBV5-4

CDR3aa: CSARDSWEAYEQYF
j_gene: TRBJ2-7
d_gene: NA
v_gene: TRBV20-1

CDR3aa: CASGRTGFGGELFF
j_gene: TRBJ2-2
d_gene: TRBD1
v_gene: TRBV6-1

CDR3aa: CASSGTSESSYNEQFF
j_gene: TRBJ2-1
d_gene: TRBD2
v_gene: TRBV28

CDR3aa: CATSDPDRGYEQYF
j_gene: TRBJ2-7
d_gene: TRBD1
v_gene: TRBV24-1

CDR3aa: CATTWGGSLNEQYF
j_gene: TRBJ2-7
d_gene: TRBD2
v_gene: TRBV28

CDR3aa: CASSLRQGVGGYTF
j_gene: TRBJ1-2
d_gene: TRBD1
v_gene: TRBV27

CDR3aa: CASSTLAGGPLNEQFF
j_gene: TRBJ2-1
d_gene: TRBD2
v_gene: TRBV28

CDR3aa: CASSTGQVPCSEQFF
j_gene: TRBJ2-1
d_gene: TRBD1
v_gene: TRBV2

CDR3aa: CSAKVFWGAGHEQYF
j_gene: TRBJ2-7
d_gene: NA
v_gene: TRBV20-1

CDR3aa: CASSPREDYGYTF
j_gene: TRBJ1-2
d_gene: NA
v_gene: TRBV28

CDR3aa: CSAPAAVASGRYEQFF
j_gene: TRBJ2-1
d_gene: TRBD2
v_gene: TRBV20-1

CDR3aa: CASSLDGTGTTYNEQFF
j_gene: TRBJ2-1
d_gene: TRBD1
v_gene: TRBV11-1

CDR3aa: CASSYSFWEEAFF
j_gene: TRBJ1-1
d_gene: NA
v_gene: TRBV6-5